The text below deals with one TCR beta chain. Its antigen remains unknown. The CDR3 runs 14 residues. Germline V lookup: CDR1 MDHEN, CDR2 SYDVKM. The V end was cut by 1 base, the J end by 7 bases, with 14 bases between. The data derive from a study of cytomegalovirus exposure and HLA in healthy donors. Study-wide results and limits: HLA restriction was apparent for most CMV-associated TCR beta chains in a later analysis. For TCR beta chains, V- and J-gene trimming was later linked to a missense DCLRE1C variant. The study found most TCR sequences rare, yet found some public TCRs in many donors.

A multiplex PCR was run with 60 Vbeta primers and 13 Jbeta primers. In the original analysis: The count from a later analysis was about 80 million unique TCR beta chains, 9 million to 12 million of them shared. Method: immunoSEQ multiplex PCR; TCRdb's copy keeps in-frame clones and lacks some. That table furnishes V, J and clone size, whereas the DNA furnished D and trimming. The sample holds roughly 200,000 clones, over 70% seen once. The sequence derives from a woman aged 45-59 years in good health and CMV-seronegative. This chain links TRBV28 with TRBJ2-7; tentatively, D is TRBD1 (5 bases). The sample taken for sequencing was PBMCs. The DNA for the CDR3 is TGTGCCAGCAGTTTATTGGGGCAGGGTCGAGAGCAGTACTTC. Protein product: CASSLLGQGREQYF.